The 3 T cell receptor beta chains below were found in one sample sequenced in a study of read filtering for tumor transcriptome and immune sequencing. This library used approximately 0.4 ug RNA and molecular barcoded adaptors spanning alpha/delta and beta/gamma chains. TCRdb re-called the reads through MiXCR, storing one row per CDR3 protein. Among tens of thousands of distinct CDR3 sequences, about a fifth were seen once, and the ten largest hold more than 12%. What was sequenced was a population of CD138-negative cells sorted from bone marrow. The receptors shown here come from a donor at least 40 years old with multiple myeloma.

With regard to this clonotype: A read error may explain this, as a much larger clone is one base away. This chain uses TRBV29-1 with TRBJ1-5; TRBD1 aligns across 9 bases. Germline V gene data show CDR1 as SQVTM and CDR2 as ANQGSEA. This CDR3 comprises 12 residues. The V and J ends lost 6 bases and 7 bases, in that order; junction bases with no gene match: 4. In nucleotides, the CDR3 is TGCAGCGTGGTACAGGGGGCACAGCCCCAGCATTTT. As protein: CSVVQGAQPQHF.

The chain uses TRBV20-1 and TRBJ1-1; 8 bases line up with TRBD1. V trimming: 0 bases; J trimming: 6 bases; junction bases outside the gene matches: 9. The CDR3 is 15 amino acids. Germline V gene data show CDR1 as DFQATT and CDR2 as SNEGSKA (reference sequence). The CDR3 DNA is TGCAGTGCTAGAGAGAACACAGGGGGGGGCGCTGAAGCTTTCTTT. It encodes CSARENTGGGAEAFF.

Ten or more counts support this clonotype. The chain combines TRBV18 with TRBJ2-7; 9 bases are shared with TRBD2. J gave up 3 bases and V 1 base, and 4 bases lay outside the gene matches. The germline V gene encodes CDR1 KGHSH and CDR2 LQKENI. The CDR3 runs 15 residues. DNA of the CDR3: TGTGCCAGCTCACCACGGCTAGCGGGATTCTACGAGCAGTACTTC. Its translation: CASSPRLAGFYEQYF.